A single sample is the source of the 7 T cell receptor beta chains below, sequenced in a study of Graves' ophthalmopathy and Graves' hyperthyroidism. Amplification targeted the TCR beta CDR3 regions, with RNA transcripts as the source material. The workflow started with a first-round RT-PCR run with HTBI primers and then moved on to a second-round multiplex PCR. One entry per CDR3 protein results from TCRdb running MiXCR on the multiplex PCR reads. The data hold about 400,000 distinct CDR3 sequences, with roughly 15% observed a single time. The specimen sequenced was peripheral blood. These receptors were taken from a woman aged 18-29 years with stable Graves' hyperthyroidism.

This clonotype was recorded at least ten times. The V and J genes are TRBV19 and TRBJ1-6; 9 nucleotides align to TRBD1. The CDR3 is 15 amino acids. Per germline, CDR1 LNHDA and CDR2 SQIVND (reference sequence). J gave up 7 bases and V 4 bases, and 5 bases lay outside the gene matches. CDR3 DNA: TGTGCCAGTAGTAGCGAACAGGGGGCAAATTCACCCCTCCACTTT. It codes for CASSSEQGANSPLHF.

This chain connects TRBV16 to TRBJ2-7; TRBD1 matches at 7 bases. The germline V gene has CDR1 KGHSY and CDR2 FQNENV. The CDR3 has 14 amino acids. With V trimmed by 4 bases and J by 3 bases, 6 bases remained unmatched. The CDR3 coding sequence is TGTGCCAGCAGCCGAGGATCAGGGGGCTACGAGCAGTACTTC. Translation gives CASSRGSGGYEQYF.

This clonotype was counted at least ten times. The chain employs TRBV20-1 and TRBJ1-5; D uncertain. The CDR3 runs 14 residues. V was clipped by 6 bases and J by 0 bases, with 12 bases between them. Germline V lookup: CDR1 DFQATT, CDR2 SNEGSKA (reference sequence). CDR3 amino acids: CSARVRHSNQPQHF. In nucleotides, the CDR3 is TGCAGTGCCCGGGTGCGTCATAGCAATCAGCCCCAGCATTTT.

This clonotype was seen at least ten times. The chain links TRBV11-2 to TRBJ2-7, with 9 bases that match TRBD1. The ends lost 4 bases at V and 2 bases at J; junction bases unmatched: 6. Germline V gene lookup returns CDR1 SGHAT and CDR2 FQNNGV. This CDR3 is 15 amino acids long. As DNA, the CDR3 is TGTGCCAGCAGCTCGCTCCGGGACAGGGCCTACGAGCAGTACTTC. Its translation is CASSSLRDRAYEQYF. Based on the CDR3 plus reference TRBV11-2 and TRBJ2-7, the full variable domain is EAGVAQSPRYKIIEKRQSVAFWCNPISGHATLYWYQQILGQGPKLLIQFQNNGVVDDSQLPKDRFSAERLKGVDSTLKIQPAKLEDSAVYLCASSSLRDRAYEQYFGPGTRLTVT.

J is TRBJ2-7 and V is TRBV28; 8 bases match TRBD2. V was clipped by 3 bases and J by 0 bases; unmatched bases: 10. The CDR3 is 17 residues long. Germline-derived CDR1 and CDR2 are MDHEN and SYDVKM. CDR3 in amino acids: CASSLERGAGASYEQYF. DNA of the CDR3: TGTGCCAGCAGTTTGGAACGAGGAGCGGGGGCCTCCTACGAGCAGTACTTC. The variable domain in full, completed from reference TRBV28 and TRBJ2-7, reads DVKVTQSSRYLVKRTGEKVFLECVQDMDHENMFWYRQDPGLGLRLIYFSYDVKMKEKGDIPEGYSVSREKKERFSLILESASTNQTSMYLCASSLERGAGASYEQYFGPGTRLTVT.

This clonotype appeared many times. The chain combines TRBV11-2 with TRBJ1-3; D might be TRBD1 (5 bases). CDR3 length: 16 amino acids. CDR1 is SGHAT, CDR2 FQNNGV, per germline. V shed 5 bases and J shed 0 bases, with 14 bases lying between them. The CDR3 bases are TGTGCCAGCAGCCCTACCACCGGGGGCTCTGGAAACACCATATATTTT. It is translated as CASSPTTGGSGNTIYF.

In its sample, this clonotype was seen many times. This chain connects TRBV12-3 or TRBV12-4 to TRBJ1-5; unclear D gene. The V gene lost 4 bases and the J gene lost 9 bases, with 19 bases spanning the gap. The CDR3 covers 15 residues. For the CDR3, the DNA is TGTGCCAGCAGTTACAGTCTGCATGGAGAGACGCCCCAGCATTTT. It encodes CASSYSLHGETPQHF.